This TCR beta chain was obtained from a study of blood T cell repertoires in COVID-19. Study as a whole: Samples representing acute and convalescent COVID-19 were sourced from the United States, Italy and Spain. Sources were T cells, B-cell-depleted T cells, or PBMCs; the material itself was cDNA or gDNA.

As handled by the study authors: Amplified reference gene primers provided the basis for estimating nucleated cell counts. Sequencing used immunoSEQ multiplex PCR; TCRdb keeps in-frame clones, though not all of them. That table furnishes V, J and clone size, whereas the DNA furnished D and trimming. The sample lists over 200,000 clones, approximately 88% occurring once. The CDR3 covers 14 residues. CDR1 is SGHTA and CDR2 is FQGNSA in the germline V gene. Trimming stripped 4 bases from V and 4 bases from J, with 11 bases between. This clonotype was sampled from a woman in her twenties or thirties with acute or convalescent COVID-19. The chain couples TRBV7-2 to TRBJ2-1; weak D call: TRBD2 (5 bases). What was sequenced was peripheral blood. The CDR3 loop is CASSWKRSYNEQFF. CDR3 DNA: TGTGCCAGCAGCTGGAAGCGGAGTTACAATGAGCAGTTCTTC.